This T cell receptor (beta chain) was observed in a study of response to subunit inactivated influenza vaccine. Broader study findings: Researchers suggested that each seasonal influenza vaccination recruits few new T cells.

This clonotype was observed at least ten times. The antigen remains undetermined. In TCRdb, the RT-PCR reads were re-called with MiXCR into one record per CDR3 protein. Here the sample spans approximately 230,000 distinct CDR3 sequences, over 9% being singletons. Trimming shortened V by 2 bases and J by 3 bases, and 8 bases separated the two germline ends. CDR1 and CDR2 (germline): LGHNA, YSLEER. The CDR3 has 15 amino acids. The sequencing here drew on non-naive T cells sorted from PBMCs, taken less than 15 days before vaccination. The chain is built from TRBV4-3 and TRBJ1-6; D gene uncertain. This receptor was taken from a man between 45 and 60 years old who received an inactivated influenza vaccine. The CDR3 sequence is CASSQTSGYNSPLHF. CDR3 bases: TGCGCCAGCAGCCAAACGTCAGGCTATAATTCACCCCTCCACTTT.